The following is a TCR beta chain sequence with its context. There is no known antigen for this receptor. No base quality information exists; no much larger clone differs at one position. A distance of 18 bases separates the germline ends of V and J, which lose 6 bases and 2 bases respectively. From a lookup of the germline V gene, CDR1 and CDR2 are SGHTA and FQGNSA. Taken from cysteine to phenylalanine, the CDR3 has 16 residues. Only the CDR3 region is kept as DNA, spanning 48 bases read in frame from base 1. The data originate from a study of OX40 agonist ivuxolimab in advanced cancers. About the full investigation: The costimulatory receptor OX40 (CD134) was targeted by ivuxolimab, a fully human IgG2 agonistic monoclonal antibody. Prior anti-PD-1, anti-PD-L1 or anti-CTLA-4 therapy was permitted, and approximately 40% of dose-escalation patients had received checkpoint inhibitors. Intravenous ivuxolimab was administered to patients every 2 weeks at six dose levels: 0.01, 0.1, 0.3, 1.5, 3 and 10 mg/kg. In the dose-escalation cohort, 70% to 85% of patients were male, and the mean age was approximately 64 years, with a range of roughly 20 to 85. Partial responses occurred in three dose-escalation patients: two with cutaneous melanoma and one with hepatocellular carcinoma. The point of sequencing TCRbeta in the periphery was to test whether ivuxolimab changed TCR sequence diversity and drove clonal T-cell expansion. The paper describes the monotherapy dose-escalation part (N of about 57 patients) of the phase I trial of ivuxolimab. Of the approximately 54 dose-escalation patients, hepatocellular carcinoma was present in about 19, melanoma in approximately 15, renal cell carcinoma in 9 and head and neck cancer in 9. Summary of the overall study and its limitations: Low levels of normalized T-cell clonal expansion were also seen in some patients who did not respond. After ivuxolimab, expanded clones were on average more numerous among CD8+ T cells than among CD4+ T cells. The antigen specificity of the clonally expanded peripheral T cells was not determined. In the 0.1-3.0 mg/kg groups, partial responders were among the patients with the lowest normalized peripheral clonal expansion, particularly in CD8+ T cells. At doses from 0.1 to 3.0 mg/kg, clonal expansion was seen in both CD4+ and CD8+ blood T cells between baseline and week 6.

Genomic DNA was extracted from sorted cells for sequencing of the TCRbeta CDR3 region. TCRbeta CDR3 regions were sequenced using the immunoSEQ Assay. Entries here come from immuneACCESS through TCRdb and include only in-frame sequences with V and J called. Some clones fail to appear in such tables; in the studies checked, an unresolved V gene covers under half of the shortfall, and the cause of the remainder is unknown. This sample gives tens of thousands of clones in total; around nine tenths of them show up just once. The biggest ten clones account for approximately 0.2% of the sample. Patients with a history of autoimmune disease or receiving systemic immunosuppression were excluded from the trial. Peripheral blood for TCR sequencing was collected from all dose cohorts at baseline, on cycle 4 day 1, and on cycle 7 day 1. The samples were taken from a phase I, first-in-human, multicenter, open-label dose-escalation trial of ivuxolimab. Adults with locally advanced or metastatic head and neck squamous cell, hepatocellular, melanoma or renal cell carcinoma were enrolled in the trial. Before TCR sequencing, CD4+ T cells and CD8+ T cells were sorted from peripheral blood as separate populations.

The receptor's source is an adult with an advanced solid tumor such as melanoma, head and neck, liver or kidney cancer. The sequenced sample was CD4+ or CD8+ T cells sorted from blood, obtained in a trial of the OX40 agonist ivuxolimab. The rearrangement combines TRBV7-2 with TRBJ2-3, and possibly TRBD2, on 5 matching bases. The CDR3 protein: CASRRVGSAITDTQYF. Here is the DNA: TGTGCCAGCAGGAGGGTCGGTAGTGCGATCACAGATACGCAGTATTTT. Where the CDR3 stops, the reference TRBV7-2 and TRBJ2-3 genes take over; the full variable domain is GAGVSQSPSNKVTEKGKDVELRCDPISGHTALYWYRQSLGQGLEFLIYFQGNSAPDKSGLPSDRFSAERTGGSVSTLTIQRTQQEDSAVYLCASRRVGSAITDTQYFGPGTRLTVL.